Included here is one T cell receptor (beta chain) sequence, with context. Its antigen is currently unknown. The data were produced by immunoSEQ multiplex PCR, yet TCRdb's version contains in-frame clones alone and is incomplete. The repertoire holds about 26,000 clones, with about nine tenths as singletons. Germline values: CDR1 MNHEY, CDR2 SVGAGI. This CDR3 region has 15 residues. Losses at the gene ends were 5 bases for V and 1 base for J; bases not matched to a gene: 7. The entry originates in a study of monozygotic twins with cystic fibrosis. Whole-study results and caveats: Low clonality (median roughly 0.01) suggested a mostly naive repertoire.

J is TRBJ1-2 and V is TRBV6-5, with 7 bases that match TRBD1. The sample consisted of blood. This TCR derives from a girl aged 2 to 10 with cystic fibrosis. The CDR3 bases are TGTGCCAGCAGTCCCCGACAGGGTTATAACTATGGCTACACCTTC. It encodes CASSPRQGYNYGYTF.